The present T cell receptor (beta chain) was sequenced within a study of cytomegalovirus exposure and HLA in healthy donors. Study-wide results and limits: Presence/absence analyses assumed roughly uniform sequencing depth across donors.

To note about this clone: The antigen is not known.

It was with 60 Vbeta and 13 Jbeta primers that the PCR ran. Measured with immunoSEQ multiplex PCR; TCRdb has only the in-frame clones, and not every one. Among around 140,000 clones listed, approximately 73% were seen once. The source material was PBMCs. This TCR came from a woman aged 18-29 years in good health and CMV-seronegative.

The CDR3 here is CASSVGGGNTIYF. CDR3 sequence (DNA): TGTGCCAGCAGTGTAGGGGGTGGAAACACCATATATTTT. The chain carries TRBV2 and TRBJ1-3, with D possibly matching TRBD1 (6 bases). Trimming pared 4 bases from V and 3 bases from J, leaving 7 bases between. CDR1 and CDR2 (germline): SNHLY, FYNNEI. This CDR3 has 13 residues.